The 3 T cell receptor beta chains listed next were all sequenced from one sample in a study of human T cells and chemical hapten exposure. Time point specified: patch test 1, 2 weeks after DPC sensitization. Specified treatment: therapeutic diphenylcyclopropenone sensitization with weekly scalp DPC. TCRdb reanalysed the RACE reads using MiXCR and keeps one entry per CDR3 protein. This table has about 99,000 distinct CDR3 sequences, around 12% appearing once. The input for sequencing was whole blood, taken in connection with sensitization to the hapten diphenylcyclopropenone (DPC). The receptors originated from a woman between 40 and 55 years old with alopecia areata. Some clones in this sample may be carry-over from other donors' samples.

The chain joins TRBV11-3 to TRBJ2-1; unclear D gene. Trimming cost V 5 bases and J 9 bases, with 8 bases left between them. The CDR3 length is 11 residues. Germline loops: CDR1 SGHNT, CDR2 YENEEA. As DNA, the CDR3 is TGTGCCAGCAGCCCCGGCCGTGAGCAGTTCTTC. Amino acid sequence: CASSPGREQFF.

DNA for the CDR3: TGTGCCAGCAGCTTAGCGCCCACCAAGGTGTTCTTC. Protein sequence: CASSLAPTKVFF. V gene TRBV7-9 combines with J gene TRBJ2-1, with D unclear. Between the trimmed V and J ends, which lost 0 bases and 15 bases, there was a span of 12 bases. The V gene's germline CDR1 is SEHNR and CDR2 FQNEAQ (reference sequence). The CDR3 is 12 residues long. Supplemented by reference TRBV7-9 and TRBJ2-1, the full variable domain reads DTGVSQNPRHKITKRGQNVTFRCDPISEHNRLYWYRQTLGQGPEFLTYFQNEAQLEKSRLLSDRFSAERPKGSFSTLEIQRTEQGDSAMYLCASSLAPTKVFFGPGTRLTVL.

This clonotype was seen only a few times. The V and J genes are TRBV24-1 and TRBJ2-4, with D possibly TRBD1 on 5 matching bases. CDR1 is KGHDR, CDR2 SFDVKD, per germline. V was shortened by 3 bases and J by 0 bases, with 17 bases between the two germline ends. The CDR3 loop spans 18 amino acids. The CDR3 nucleotides read TGTGCCACCAGTGATGGTTTCTCAGGGAAATCAGCCAAAAACATTCAGTACTTC. It codes for CATSDGFSGKSAKNIQYF.